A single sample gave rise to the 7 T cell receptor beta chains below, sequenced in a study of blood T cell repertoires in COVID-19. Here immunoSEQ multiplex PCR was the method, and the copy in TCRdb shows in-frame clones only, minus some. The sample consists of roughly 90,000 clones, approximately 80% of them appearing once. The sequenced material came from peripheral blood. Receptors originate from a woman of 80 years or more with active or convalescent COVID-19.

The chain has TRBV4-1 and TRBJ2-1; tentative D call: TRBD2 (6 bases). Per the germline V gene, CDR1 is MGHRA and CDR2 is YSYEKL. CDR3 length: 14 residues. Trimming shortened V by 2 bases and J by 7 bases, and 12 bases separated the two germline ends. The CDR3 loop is CASSQPGVGNEQFF. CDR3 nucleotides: TGCGCCAGCAGCCAACCGGGGGTCGGGAATGAGCAGTTCTTC.

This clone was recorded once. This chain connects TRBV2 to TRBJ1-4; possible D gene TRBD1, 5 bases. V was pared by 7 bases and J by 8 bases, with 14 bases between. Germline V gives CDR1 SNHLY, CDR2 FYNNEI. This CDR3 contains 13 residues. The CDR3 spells CASIGGKGEKLFF. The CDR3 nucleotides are TGTGCCAGCATCGGGGGAAAAGGAGAAAAACTGTTTTTT.

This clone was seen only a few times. The CDR3, as DNA: TGTGCCAGCCTAGGACAGGGGCCAAATCTAGCCAAAAACATTCAGTACTTC. Translated, it gives CASLGQGPNLAKNIQYF. The chain links TRBV19 to TRBJ2-4; 9 nucleotides match TRBD1. This CDR3 comprises 17 residues. Germline values: CDR1 LNHDA, CDR2 SQIVND (reference sequence). The V and J ends lost 9 bases and 0 bases, in that order; junction bases with no gene match: 12.

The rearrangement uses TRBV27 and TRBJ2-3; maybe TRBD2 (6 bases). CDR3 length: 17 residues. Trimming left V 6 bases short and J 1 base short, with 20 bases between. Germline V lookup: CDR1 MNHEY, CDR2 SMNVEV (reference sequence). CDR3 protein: CASRIRAPGAGTDTQYF. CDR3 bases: TGTGCCAGCAGGATAAGGGCCCCGGGAGCGGGCACAGATACGCAGTATTTT.

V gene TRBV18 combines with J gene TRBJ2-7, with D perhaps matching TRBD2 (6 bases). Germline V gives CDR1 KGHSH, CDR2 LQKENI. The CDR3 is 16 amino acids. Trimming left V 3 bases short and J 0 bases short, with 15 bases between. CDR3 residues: CASSPGRAGLSYEQYF. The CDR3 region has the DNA TGTGCCAGCTCACCTGGAAGAGCGGGCCTCTCCTACGAGCAGTACTTC. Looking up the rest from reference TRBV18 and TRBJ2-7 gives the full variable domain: NAGVMQNPRHLVRRRGQEARLRCSPMKGHSHVYWYRQLPEEGLKFMVYLQKENIIDESGMPKERFSAEFPKEGPSILRIQQVVRGDSAAYFCASSPGRAGLSYEQYFGPGTRLTVT.

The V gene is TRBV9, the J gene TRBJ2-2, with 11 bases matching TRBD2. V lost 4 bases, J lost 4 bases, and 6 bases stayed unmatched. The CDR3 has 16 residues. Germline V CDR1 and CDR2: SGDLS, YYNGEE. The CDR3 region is CASSFSGGAPTGELFF. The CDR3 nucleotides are TGTGCCAGCAGCTTTAGCGGGGGGGCGCCCACCGGGGAGCTGTTTTTT.

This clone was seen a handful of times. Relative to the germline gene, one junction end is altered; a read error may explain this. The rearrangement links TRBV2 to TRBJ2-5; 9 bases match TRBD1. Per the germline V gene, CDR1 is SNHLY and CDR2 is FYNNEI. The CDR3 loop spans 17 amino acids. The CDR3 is CASSYISGQGKQGTQYF. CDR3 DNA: TGTGCCAGCAGTTACATTTCGGGACAGGGAAAGCAAGGGACCCAGTACTTC.